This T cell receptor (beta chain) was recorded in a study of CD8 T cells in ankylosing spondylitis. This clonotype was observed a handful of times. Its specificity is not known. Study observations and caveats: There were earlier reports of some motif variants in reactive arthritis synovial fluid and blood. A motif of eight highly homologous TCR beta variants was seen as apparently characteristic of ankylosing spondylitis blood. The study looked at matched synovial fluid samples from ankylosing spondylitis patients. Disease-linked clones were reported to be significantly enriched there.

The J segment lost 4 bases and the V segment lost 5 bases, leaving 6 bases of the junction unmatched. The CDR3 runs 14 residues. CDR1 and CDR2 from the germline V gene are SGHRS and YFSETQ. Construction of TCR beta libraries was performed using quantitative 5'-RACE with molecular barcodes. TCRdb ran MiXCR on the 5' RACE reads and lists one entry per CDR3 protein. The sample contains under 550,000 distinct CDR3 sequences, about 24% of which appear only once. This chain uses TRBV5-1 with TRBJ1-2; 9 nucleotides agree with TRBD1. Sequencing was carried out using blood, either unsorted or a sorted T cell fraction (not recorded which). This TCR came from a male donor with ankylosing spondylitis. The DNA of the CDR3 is TGCGCCAGCAGAGGACAGGGGCAAGGCTATGGCTACACCTTC. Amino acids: CASRGQGQGYGYTF.